A single sample is the source of the 26 T cell receptor beta chains below, sequenced in a study of cytomegalovirus exposure and HLA in healthy donors. With 60 Vbeta and 13 Jbeta primers, the PCR was carried out. The table came from immunoSEQ multiplex PCR; TCRdb's copy has only in-frame clones and leaves some out. Counted here are approximately 210,000 clones, around 75% occurring once; the ten biggest clones make up 1.5% to 2%. Input material: PBMCs. The receptors were sampled from a woman aged 50 to 65 in good health and CMV-seronegative.

This clone has more than one count but fewer than ten. This chain links TRBV27 with TRBJ1-4; 9 positions agree with TRBD1. Germline-derived CDR1 and CDR2 are MNHEY and SMNVEV (reference sequence). Unmatched junction bases numbered 7, after V lost 3 bases and J lost 11 bases. The CDR3 is made up of 14 amino acids. CDR3 sequence (DNA): TGTGCCAGCAGTTTCGAGACAGGGGGTGGGAAACTGTTTTTT. This sequence encodes CASSFETGGGKLFF.

The chain couples TRBV5-1 to TRBJ2-7, with a tentative D call TRBD2 (5 bases). This CDR3 spans 15 amino acids. V was pared by 4 bases and J by 3 bases, with 17 bases between. Germline V CDR1 and CDR2: SGHRS, YFSETQ. CDR3 DNA sequence: TGCGCCAGCAGCCCCGGGGATACAGATTACTACGAGCAGTACTTC. Translation: CASSPGDTDYYEQYF. Looking up the rest from reference TRBV5-1 and TRBJ2-7 gives the full variable domain: KAGVTQTPRYLIKTRGQQVTLSCSPISGHRSVSWYQQTPGQGLQFLFEYFSETQRNKGNFPGRFSGRQFSNSRSEMNVSTLELGDSALYLCASSPGDTDYYEQYFGPGTRLTVT.

This clone appeared a few times. The V call is TRBV5-4, the J call TRBJ1-1; 7 bases fit TRBD1. Germline CDR1 SGHNT, CDR2 YYREEE (reference sequence). The CDR3 covers 14 residues. After removal of 3 bases from V and 4 bases from J, the junction contained 6 bases not matched to a gene. The CDR3 reads CASSSGEGATEAFF. CDR3 in DNA: TGTGCCAGCAGCTCGGGTGAGGGGGCCACTGAAGCTTTCTTT.

The chain links TRBV27 to TRBJ2-7; TRBD1 matches at 7 bases. The V gene end was trimmed by 6 bases and the J gene end by 4 bases; junction bases not matched to a gene: 15. Per germline, CDR1 MNHEY and CDR2 SMNVEV (reference sequence). The CDR3 contains 16 residues. CDR3 loop: CASSRAREGRGYEQYF. CDR3 DNA sequence: TGTGCCAGCAGCCGGGCCCGAGAGGGCAGGGGGTACGAGCAGTACTTC.

The rearrangement joins TRBV29-1 to TRBJ2-1, with 7 nucleotides matching TRBD2. CDR3 length: 13 residues. V dropped 3 bases and J dropped 3; count of bases not matched to a gene: 2. Germline V gene data show CDR1 as SQVTM and CDR2 as ANQGSEA. The CDR3 reads CSVDAGDYNEQFF. The CDR3 coding sequence is TGCAGCGTTGACGCGGGGGACTACAATGAGCAGTTCTTC.

Of note for this clone: Mismatch with germline at one junction end may stem from a read error. V gene TRBV7-9 combines with J gene TRBJ2-7; tentatively, D is TRBD2 (5 bases). The CDR3 sequence is 12 residues long. Per germline, CDR1 SEHNR and CDR2 FQNEAQ (reference sequence). The CDR3 DNA sequence: TGTTCCAGCAGCCCCGCGGGTTACGAGCAGTACTTC. The encoded protein is CSSSPAGYEQYF.

This chain connects TRBV7-3 to TRBJ2-2; D gene ambiguous. Germline V CDR1 and CDR2: SGHTA, FQGTGA. V lost 5 bases and J lost 6, with 16 bases in between. The CDR3 spans 15 residues. As DNA, the CDR3 is TGTGCCAGCAGCCATCGGAACTTTCAGGCCGGGGAGCTGTTTTTT. Residues: CASSHRNFQAGELFF. The full variable domain, with the rest looked up from reference TRBV7-3 and TRBJ2-2, is GAGVSQTPSNKVTEKGKYVELRCDPISGHTALYWYRQSLGQGPEFLIYFQGTGAADDSGLPNDRFFAVRPEGSVSTLKIQRTERGDSAVYLCASSHRNFQAGELFFGEGSRLTVL.

The rearrangement joins TRBV5-1 to TRBJ2-3; TRBD2 might be the D (6 bases). With 2 bases removed from V and 1 base from J, the gap between germline ends came to 11 bases. The CDR3 runs to 15 residues. Germline V gives CDR1 SGHRS, CDR2 YFSETQ. The CDR3 bases are TGCGCCAGCAGCTTCGGAGGGAGTGGCACAGATACGCAGTATTTT. This translates into CASSFGGSGTDTQYF.

This clone was seen once. The CDR3 DNA reads as TGTGCCAGCAGCTTAAGCGGGACGACCCTCAATGAGCAGTTCTTC. Amino acid sequence: CASSLSGTTLNEQFF. This chain connects TRBV6-6 to TRBJ2-1, with TRBD2 matching 7 bases. Germline V gene data show CDR1 as MNHNY and CDR2 as SVGAGI (reference sequence). The junction had 11 bases not matched to a gene; V was cut back by 6 bases and J by 6 bases. This CDR3 has 15 residues.

The rearrangement uses TRBV18 and TRBJ1-1; unclear D gene. CDR3 length equals 14 residues. Trimming cost V 1 base and J 0 bases, with 6 bases left between them. Germline CDR1 and CDR2: KGHSH and LQKENI. This chain's CDR3 is CASSPRRVNTEAFF. The CDR3 DNA reads TGTGCCAGCTCACCACGTCGGGTGAACACTGAAGCTTTCTTT.

The V and J genes are TRBV11-3 and TRBJ2-7, with a possible D match to TRBD1 (6 bases). CDR1 is SGHNT, CDR2 YENEEA, per germline. The CDR3 has 15 residues. V shed 5 bases and J shed 6 bases, with 20 bases lying between them. The CDR3 DNA sequence: TGTGCCAGCAGCCCCCGACAGGCTACGGCGTCCGAGCAGTACTTC. Residues: CASSPRQATASEQYF.

This chain connects TRBV5-1 to TRBJ1-1, with D maybe TRBD1 (6 bases). The germline gives CDR1 SGHRS, CDR2 YFSETQ. The CDR3 spans 15 residues. Deletions cut 0 bases from V and 1 base from J, with 10 bases between. The CDR3 here is CASSLGDRTNTEAFF. CDR3 sequence (DNA): TGCGCCAGCAGCTTGGGCGACAGGACGAACACTGAAGCTTTCTTT.

This clone showed up just a few times. The CDR3 region has the DNA TGTGCCATCAGTGAGGAGCCGGGGACTGGAAAACTGTTTTTT. Protein sequence: CAISEEPGTGKLFF. The V gene is TRBV10-3, the J gene TRBJ1-4; possible D gene TRBD1, 5 bases. Trimming took off 2 bases at V and 10 bases at J, with 14 bases between the two ends. The germline gives CDR1 ENHRY, CDR2 SYGVKD. CDR3 length: 14 residues.

The genes are TRBV7-2 and TRBJ2-5; 7 nucleotides match TRBD1. The CDR3 is 14 amino acids. The germline V gene encodes CDR1 SGHTA and CDR2 FQGNSA. J gave up 5 bases and V 5 bases, and 8 bases lay outside the gene matches. The CDR3 nucleotides read TGTGCCAGCAGCGCAGAAGGGGGCTGGGAGACCCAGTACTTC. Residues: CASSAEGGWETQYF.

This chain links TRBV7-9 with TRBJ2-2; 8 bases are shared with TRBD2. Germline lookup yields CDR1 SEHNR and CDR2 FQNEAQ (reference sequence). Unmatched junction bases numbered 10, after V lost 3 bases and J lost 1 base. CDR3 size: 18 residues. The CDR3 region is CASSFQRTSGMNTGELFF. The CDR3 DNA is TGTGCCAGCAGCTTCCAACGAACTAGCGGCATGAACACCGGGGAGCTGTTTTTT. Full variable domain (remainder filled in from reference TRBV7-9 and TRBJ2-2): DTGVSQNPRHKITKRGQNVTFRCDPISEHNRLYWYRQTLGQGPEFLTYFQNEAQLEKSRLLSDRFSAERPKGSFSTLEIQRTEQGDSAMYLCASSFQRTSGMNTGELFFGEGSRLTVL.

The rearrangement joins TRBV7-2 to TRBJ2-7, with 9 nucleotides matching TRBD2. Germline CDR1 and CDR2: SGHTA and FQGNSA. The J segment lost 4 bases and the V segment lost 11 bases, leaving 9 bases of the junction unmatched. This CDR3 spans 13 amino acids. CDR3 sequence (DNA): TGTGCCTGCGGGGCGGGAGGGTGGTACGAGCAGTACTTC. This sequence encodes CACGAGGWYEQYF.

This clone was seen just once. The chain combines TRBV5-1 with TRBJ1-4; 9 positions match TRBD1. CDR3 length equals 16 residues. Germline V lookup: CDR1 SGHRS, CDR2 YFSETQ. The J segment lost 5 bases and the V segment lost 2 bases, leaving 7 bases of the junction unmatched. Here the CDR3 reads CASSLATGGGNEKLFF. DNA of the CDR3: TGCGCCAGCAGCTTAGCTACAGGGGGCGGAAATGAAAAACTGTTTTTT.

J is TRBJ2-7 and V is TRBV5-1; D gene unclear. Trimming removed 3 bases from V and 2 bases from J, with 3 bases in between. This CDR3 is 11 amino acids long. Germline CDR1 is SGHRS and CDR2 is YFSETQ. The CDR3: CASSSAYEQYF. In DNA form, the CDR3 reads TGCGCCAGCAGCTCTGCCTACGAGCAGTACTTC.

This clone was observed once. The chain recombines TRBV6-1 with TRBJ2-7, with D uncertain. V was pared by 1 base and J by 1 base, with 11 bases between. The CDR3 loop spans 15 amino acids. CDR1 is MNHNS, CDR2 SASEGT, per germline. The DNA for the CDR3 is TGTGCCAGCAGTGAAGAAAGTGTACAGTCCTACGAGCAGTACTTC. As protein: CASSEESVQSYEQYF.

V is TRBV11-2 and J is TRBJ2-7; 7 bases map to TRBD1. Germline CDR1 SGHAT, CDR2 FQNNGV. V shed 2 bases, J shed 2 bases, and the junction held 9 bases outside the gene matches. The CDR3 runs to 16 residues. CDR3 DNA sequence: TGTGCCAGCAGCTTAAGGTCCGGGACAGAAACCTACGAGCAGTACTTC. Amino acid sequence: CASSLRSGTETYEQYF.

The chain joins TRBV10-3 to TRBJ2-7; TRBD2 matches at 10 bases. Germline lookup yields CDR1 ENHRY and CDR2 SYGVKD. V was clipped by 5 bases and J by 5 bases; unmatched bases: 9. The CDR3 is made up of 15 amino acids. CDR3: CAISLGASGSDEQYF. Here the CDR3 DNA reads TGTGCCATCAGTCTGGGGGCTAGCGGGAGCGACGAGCAGTACTTC.

V is TRBV11-2 and J is TRBJ1-1; 7 bases map to TRBD1. Germline V gene data show CDR1 as SGHAT and CDR2 as FQNNGV. CDR3 length: 14 residues. V gave up 7 bases and J gave up 0 bases; unmatched junction bases: 5. CDR3 nucleotide sequence: TGTGCCAGCACCCGGGACAGCCTGAACACTGAAGCTTTCTTT. This gives the protein CASTRDSLNTEAFF.

V gene TRBV19 combines with J gene TRBJ2-1, with a possible D match to TRBD2 (6 bases). V was trimmed by 5 bases and J by 5 bases, leaving 19 bases between them. Germline values: CDR1 LNHDA, CDR2 SQIVND (reference sequence). The CDR3 runs to 16 residues. CDR3 DNA: TGTGCCAGTAGTTTCGGCCTATTAGCGGCGGACAATGAGCAGTTCTTC. Its translation: CASSFGLLAADNEQFF.

This clone has a handful of counts. The V call is TRBV7-2, the J call TRBJ2-1; D perhaps matches TRBD2 (6 bases). Germline CDR1 is SGHTA and CDR2 is FQGNSA. V lost 8 bases to trimming and J lost 3 bases, with 11 bases between them. The CDR3 extends over 13 amino acids. The CDR3 nucleotides are TGTGCCAGCGAGGGCGGGAACTACAATGAGCAGTTCTTC. Translation: CASEGGNYNEQFF.

The V gene is TRBV19, the J gene TRBJ1-3; 10 positions match TRBD1. V lost 5 bases, J lost 6 bases, and 19 bases stayed unmatched. The CDR3 covers 19 residues. In germline, CDR1 is LNHDA, CDR2 SQIVND (reference sequence). The CDR3 nucleotides are TGTGCCAGTAGTTTGGCCTCGGTCAACTTCGGGACAGGGGCAAACACCATATATTTT. Its protein is CASSLASVNFGTGANTIYF.

This clone was detected a few times. The chain links TRBV11-2 to TRBJ1-1; D call uncertain. The V and J ends lost 0 bases and 8 bases respectively, with 10 bases between them. This CDR3 is 13 amino acids long. CDR1 and CDR2 from the germline V gene are SGHAT and FQNNGV. The CDR3 DNA is TGTGCCAGCAGCTTAGACAGGCGCAGGGAAGCTTTCTTT. This gives the protein CASSLDRRREAFF.